The clone carrying this T cell receptor beta chain was seen a handful of times. This record belongs to a study of breast tumors, draining lymph nodes, adjacent tissues. The lymph nodes were axillary draining lymph nodes from breast cancer patients. TCRdb redid the calling of the multiplex PCR reads with MiXCR, one entry per CDR3 protein. The data show under 350,000 distinct CDR3 sequences, around 30% seen once. CDR3 length: 14 amino acids. Per germline, CDR1 LGHDT and CDR2 YNNKEL (reference sequence). V gave up 1 base and J gave up 6 bases; unmatched junction bases: 5. The chain uses TRBV3-1 and TRBJ2-7; 8 bases match TRBD2. The sample comprised axillary lymph node tissue. The TCR was taken from a female donor with breast cancer. Some clones in this sample may be carry-over from other donors' samples. CDR3 protein: CASSQAIAGTEQYF. As DNA, the CDR3 is TGTGCCAGCAGCCAAGCAATAGCGGGAACCGAGCAGTACTTC.